The clone carrying this T cell receptor (beta chain) was seen ten or more times. This record belongs to a study of low-dose radiotherapy and immunotherapy resistance in tumors. Indicated time point: after trial treatment. The treatment is: LDRT plus nivolumab, ipilimumab, low-dose cyclophosphamide and aspirin (RACIN trial). The donors' regimen was nivolumab, ipilimumab, aspirin, low-dose cyclophosphamide and low-dose radiotherapy. Both TCRalpha and TCRbeta chains were reverse transcribed with V-gene-specific primers. A constant-region primer paired with the V-primer adapter amplified TCRs over approximately 18 PCR cycles. TCRdb re-derived calls from the reads in MiXCR, one entry per CDR3 protein. Altogether nearly 60,000 distinct CDR3 sequences are present, 20% to 25% being singletons, with the ten largest covering about 7%. V lost 5 bases, J lost 2 bases, and 13 bases lay in between. This CDR3 region has 14 residues. Germline CDR1 and CDR2: DFQATT and SNEGSKA (reference sequence).

This TCR was sampled from a male donor with prostate cancer. The J gene is TRBJ1-5, the V gene TRBV20-1, with D unresolved. This material consisted of PBMCs, taken after low-dose radiotherapy plus immunotherapy. CDR3 in amino acids: CSALLAGGNQPQHF. The CDR3 coding sequence is TGCAGTGCTCTACTCGCCGGGGGCAATCAGCCCCAGCATTTT.